This T cell receptor (beta chain) derives from a study of cytomegalovirus exposure and HLA in healthy donors. Study-wide results and limits: In most subjects, TCR beta sequences reportedly gave accurate predictions of HLA-A and HLA-B alleles. A prior analysis recorded that most TCR beta V segments were productive about 87% or about 30% of the time.

Comments on this clone: Its antigen is as yet unknown.

60 Vbeta and 13 Jbeta primers were used in PCR. Clones were sequenced by immunoSEQ multiplex PCR, and TCRdb holds only the in-frame ones, with some missing. The sample yields about 200,000 clones, around 76% seen once. Trimming pared 9 bases from V and 0 bases from J, leaving 18 bases between. The CDR3 loop spans 17 amino acids. Germline V lookup: CDR1 MGHRA, CDR2 YSYEKL. The chain has TRBV4-1 and TRBJ2-6, with D perhaps matching TRBD1 (6 bases). The sequence was obtained from a man aged 18-30 years in good health and CMV-seronegative. Sequences were obtained from PBMCs. The CDR3 reads CASTLRDINSGANVLTF. The CDR3 nucleotides read TGCGCCAGTACCCTCCGGGACATCAACTCTGGGGCCAACGTCCTGACTTTC.